These T cell receptor beta chains were read from a single sample in a study of T-cell reconstitution after alpha-beta-depleted transplantation in children. One entry per CDR3 protein results from TCRdb running MiXCR on the PCR reads. The table has approximately 250,000 distinct CDR3 sequences, roughly 25% seen once. The sample consisted of PBMCs, taken before TCRalphabeta/CD19-depleted stem cell transplant. Every receptor here comes from a girl aged 2 to 10 with Fanconi anemia, due to receive a stem cell transplant. The CDR3 runs from the conserved cysteine through the conserved F or W. The D gene is left open where the match is weak. Where a row states a size, it is once, few, many or the class of an expanded clone; other rows omit it.

V gene,J gene,D gene,clone size,CDR3 protein,CDR3 DNA
TRBV6-2/TRBV6-3,TRBJ2-1,TRBD1,NA,CASSYRAGTGSYNEQFF,TGTGCCAGCAGTTACAGAGCCGGGACAGGGTCCTACAATGAGCAGTTCTTC
TRBV29-1,TRBJ2-1,NA,many,CSVEGPVTYNEQFF,TGCAGCGTTGAAGGGCCGGTGACCTACAATGAGCAGTTCTTC
TRBV6-5,TRBJ2-1,TRBD2,NA,CASSYSSGGSYNEQFF,TGTGCCAGCAGTTACTCGAGCGGGGGCTCCTACAATGAGCAGTTCTTC
TRBV15,TRBJ1-5,NA,many,CATSVGESNQPQHF,TGTGCCACCTCCGTAGGGGAATCCAATCAGCCCCAGCATTTT
TRBV18,TRBJ2-4,TRBD2,NA,CASSQLPGLAGPNLAKNIQYF,TGTGCCAGCTCACAACTCCCGGGACTAGCGGGACCTAACTTAGCCAAAAACATTCAGTACTTC
TRBV29-1,TRBJ2-1,TRBD2,many,CSVQSGGAGNEQFF,TGCAGCGTTCAGAGCGGGGGGGCGGGCAATGAGCAGTTCTTC
TRBV7-3,TRBJ2-1,TRBD1,NA,CASSPTDRAPYNEQFF,TGTGCCAGCAGCCCAACGGACAGGGCCCCCTACAATGAGCAGTTCTTC
TRBV25-1,TRBJ1-2,TRBD1,NA,CASSEPTGGYGYTF,TGTGCCAGCAGTGAGCCGACAGGGGGCTATGGCTACACCTTC
TRBV20-1,TRBJ1-6,NA,NA,CSASRGTRFSSYNSPLHF,TGCAGTGCTAGCAGGGGAACAAGATTTAGTTCCTATAATTCACCCCTCCACTTT
TRBV9,TRBJ2-7,TRBD1,few,CASSVAQDRPTYEQYF,TGTGCCAGCAGCGTAGCCCAGGACAGGCCGACCTACGAGCAGTACTTC
TRBV6-5,TRBJ1-2,NA,few,CASSYVSRGGYTF,TGTGCCAGCAGTTACGTCAGTCGCGGGGGCTACACCTTC
TRBV11-1,TRBJ2-5,NA,few,CASSFDARVTQETQYF,TGTGCCAGCAGCTTCGACGCCCGGGTCACCCAGGAGACCCAGTACTTC
TRBV10-3,TRBJ2-1,NA,few,CAISDSGPFRVRPVEQFF,TGTGCCATCAGTGATTCCGGACCTTTCCGGGTGCGTCCCGTAGAGCAGTTCTTC
TRBV7-8,TRBJ2-1,TRBD2,NA,CASSFPGLANNEQFF,TGTGCCAGCAGCTTCCCGGGACTAGCGAACAATGAGCAGTTCTTC
TRBV5-1,TRBJ2-1,TRBD2,NA,CASSFGLAGENEQFF,TGCGCCAGCAGCTTCGGACTAGCGGGAGAGAATGAGCAGTTCTTC
TRBV20-1,TRBJ2-1,NA,NA,CCFLGQGSDTYNEQFF,TGCTGCTTCTTGGGTCAGGGGAGCGATACATACAATGAGCAGTTCTTC
TRBV29-1,TRBJ1-2,NA,many,CSVEDPYGYTF,TGCAGCGTTGAAGATCCGTATGGCTACACCTTC
TRBV28,TRBJ2-5,NA,NA,CASSYQLVETQYF,TGTGCCAGCAGCTACCAACTAGTGGAGACCCAGTACTTC
TRBV25-1,TRBJ2-7,TRBD1,many,CASSDYPGGETYEQYF,TGTGCCAGCAGTGACTATCCAGGGGGCGAAACCTACGAGCAGTACTTC
TRBV29-1,TRBJ2-5,NA,many,CSVASSETQYF,TGCAGCGTTGCCTCGAGTGAGACCCAGTACTTC
TRBV7-3,TRBJ2-6,TRBD1,few,CASSLTGQGDLSGANVLTF,TGTGCCAGCAGCTTAACGGGACAGGGGGACCTGTCTGGGGCCAACGTCCTGACTTTC
TRBV20-1,TRBJ1-1,NA,many,CSARDPGQNTEAFF,TGCAGTGCTAGAGATCCCGGACAGAACACTGAAGCTTTCTTT
TRBV20-1,TRBJ2-1,TRBD2,many,CSARKRTRGNEQFF,TGCAGTGCTAGGAAACGGACTAGGGGTAATGAGCAGTTCTTC
TRBV7-8,TRBJ2-2,TRBD2,NA,CASSLKRTSRTGELFF,TGTGCCAGCAGCTTAAAAAGGACTAGCCGGACCGGGGAGCTGTTTTTT
TRBV20-1,TRBJ2-7,NA,many,CSARATGPYEQYF,TGCAGTGCTAGAGCGACAGGACCCTACGAGCAGTACTTC
TRBV7-6,TRBJ2-7,NA,many,CASSHDREGSYEQYF,TGTGCCAGCAGCCACGACAGAGAAGGCTCCTACGAGCAGTACTTC
TRBV11-2,TRBJ2-1,NA,once,CASSLEGGALYNEQFF,TGTGCCAGCAGCTTAGAAGGCGGGGCTCTATACAATGAGCAGTTCTTC
TRBV20-1,TRBJ2-7,NA,few,CSASLYRERYEQYF,TGCAGTGCTAGTCTCTACAGGGAAAGGTACGAGCAGTACTTC
TRBV29-1,TRBJ2-6,NA,NA,CSVFRVDGANVLTF,TGCAGCGTTTTCCGAGTGGATGGGGCCAACGTCCTGACTTTC
TRBV7-2,TRBJ2-3,TRBD2,NA,CASSLARGTSTSTDTQYF,TGTGCCAGCAGCTTAGCGCGTGGGACTAGCACTAGCACAGATACGCAGTATTTT
TRBV2,TRBJ2-5,TRBD2,NA,CASSESLDSGDGETQYF,TGTGCCAGCAGTGAAAGCCTGGATAGCGGGGATGGAGAGACCCAGTACTTC
TRBV10-3,TRBJ2-5,NA,many,CAISVAPPQETQYF,TGTGCCATCAGTGTAGCGCCCCCCCAAGAGACCCAGTACTTC